Below are 19 T cell receptor beta chains sequenced from a single sample in a study of T-cell memory formation after mild COVID-19. MiXCR was run by TCRdb on the 5' RACE reads, yielding one entry per CDR3 protein. The sample has roughly 620,000 distinct CDR3 sequences, about a sixth seen once. The source material was PBMCs or a T cell subset sorted from them (not recorded which). These receptors came from an adult woman who had mild COVID-19 (a few samples of this study predate the infection). Cell type and time point are not known.

This clonotype was found a few times. J is TRBJ2-1 and V is TRBV7-9; TRBD2 matches at 11 bases. CDR3 length equals 17 residues. After removal of 5 bases from V and 2 bases from J, the junction contained 8 bases not matched to a gene. The germline V gene has CDR1 SEHNR and CDR2 FQNEAQ (reference sequence). This chain's CDR3 is CASSNGLAGPTYNEQFF. In nucleotides, the CDR3 is TGTGCCAGCAGCAACGGACTAGCGGGTCCGACCTACAATGAGCAGTTCTTC.

This clonotype was found a few times. The chain joins TRBV12-3 or TRBV12-4 to TRBJ2-4, with D perhaps matching TRBD1 (5 bases). Trimming took 4 bases from V and 6 from J, leaving 13 bases between them. The CDR3 runs to 14 residues. The DNA for the CDR3 is TGTGCCAGCAGTTCTAGGGGCTGGGGAAACATTCAGTACTTC. It specifies CASSSRGWGNIQYF.

This clonotype was counted a few times. The rearrangement joins TRBV7-9 to TRBJ2-7; a possible D gene is TRBD2 (5 bases). Trimming took off 6 bases at V and 4 bases at J, with 22 bases between the two ends. In germline, CDR1 is SEHNR, CDR2 FQNEAQ (reference sequence). There are 16 residues in the CDR3. CDR3 sequence (DNA): TGTGCCAGCAGTTCGTCCAGAGGGTCGGACTGGTACGAGCAGTACTTC. Encoded protein: CASSSSRGSDWYEQYF.

This clonotype occurred a few times. This sequence joins TRBV12-3 or TRBV12-4 and TRBJ2-7, with 7 bases aligning to TRBD2. After removal of 3 bases from V and 2 bases from J, the junction contained 16 bases not matched to a gene. This CDR3 comprises 18 residues. The CDR3 loop is CASSFYGLEGPGTYEQYF. CDR3 nucleotides: TGTGCCAGCAGTTTTTACGGACTAGAGGGCCCTGGGACCTACGAGCAGTACTTC.

This chain joins TRBV12-3 or TRBV12-4 and TRBJ1-5; D may be TRBD1 (6 bases). The CDR3 runs to 14 residues. V was clipped by 4 bases and J by 6 bases, with 13 bases between them. CDR3 region: CASSYQGNSQPQHF. CDR3 coding DNA: TGTGCCAGCAGTTATCAGGGGAACAGTCAGCCCCAGCATTTT.

This chain joins TRBV9 and TRBJ2-1; 16 bases are shared with TRBD2. The trim removed 6 bases at V and 0 bases at J, leaving 9 bases unmatched. There are 19 residues in the CDR3. CDR1 and CDR2 (germline): SGDLS, YYNGEE. In DNA form, the CDR3 reads TGTGCCAGCACCCAGGGACTAGCGGGGGGGCCGAGCTCCTACAATGAGCAGTTCTTC. Amino acid sequence: CASTQGLAGGPSSYNEQFF.

This clonotype was counted only a few times. The V gene is TRBV7-6, the J gene TRBJ2-1; 12 positions agree with TRBD2. V lost 5 bases, J lost 7 bases, and 12 bases stayed unmatched. This CDR3 has 17 residues. Germline CDR1 SGHVS, CDR2 FNYEAQ. The DNA for the CDR3 is TGTGCCAGCAGCCAGCGGCTAGCGGGGGGGCGAAGGAATGAGCAGTTCTTC. This codes for CASSQRLAGGRRNEQFF.

The gene calls are TRBV6-4 and TRBJ1-1, with 10 bases that match TRBD1. CDR3 size: 19 residues. V lost 1 base and J lost 0; bases outside the gene matches: 11. Germline-derived CDR1 and CDR2 are MRHNA and SNTAGT. The CDR3 sequence: CASSDYPDRGWPLNTEAFF. The CDR3 region has the DNA TGTGCCAGCAGTGACTACCCGGACAGGGGGTGGCCACTGAACACTGAAGCTTTCTTT.

This clonotype was detected only a few times. The rearrangement joins TRBV20-1 to TRBJ2-1; a possible D gene is TRBD2 (5 bases). Germline CDR1 and CDR2: DFQATT and SNEGSKA (reference sequence). This CDR3 has 14 amino acids. The V gene lost 3 bases and the J gene lost 6 bases, with 15 bases spanning the gap. The CDR3 DNA is TGCAGTGCTAGTCCGAGGGTGCAGGCCAATGAGCAGTTCTTC. Protein product: CSASPRVQANEQFF.

This chain joins TRBV10-2 and TRBJ2-7; TRBD2 aligns across 8 bases. Germline CDR1 WSHSY, CDR2 SAAADI. The trim removed 9 bases at V and 4 bases at J, leaving 8 bases unmatched. The CDR3 is 13 amino acids. The CDR3 is CASKESGSYEQYF. CDR3 bases: TGCGCCAGTAAAGAGAGCGGGAGTTACGAGCAGTACTTC.

The CDR3 sequence is CAWSVGHGFNEQYF. The CDR3 DNA follows: TGTGCCTGGAGTGTAGGTCATGGGTTTAACGAGCAGTACTTC. The V and J genes are TRBV30 and TRBJ2-7; D remains ambiguous. V shed 0 bases and J shed 5 bases, with 14 bases lying between them. The germline gives CDR1 GTSNPN, CDR2 SVGIG (reference sequence). The CDR3 loop spans 14 amino acids.

This chain connects TRBV12-3 or TRBV12-4 to TRBJ2-7; 14 bases line up with TRBD2. This CDR3 contains 16 residues. V gave up 6 bases and J gave up 7 bases; unmatched junction bases: 11. Here the CDR3 DNA reads TGTGCCAGCAGGACTACCGGGACTAGCGGGGGCCGGGAGCAGTACTTC. Its translation: CASRTTGTSGGREQYF.

This clonotype was recorded a few times. This rearrangement joins TRBV12-3 or TRBV12-4 to TRBJ2-7; TRBD1 matches 9 bases. This CDR3 has 13 amino acids. With 6 bases clipped from V and 6 bases from J, the junction kept 6 bases outside the gene matches. CDR3 coding DNA: TGTGCCAGCAGCCTTGACAGGGGGGGCGAGCAGTACTTC. Its translation is CASSLDRGGEQYF.

The chain joins TRBV7-9 to TRBJ2-1; 13 bases line up with TRBD2. CDR1 is SEHNR and CDR2 is FQNEAQ in the germline V gene (reference sequence). This CDR3 is 16 amino acids long. V lost 6 bases and J lost 2; bases outside the gene matches: 4. The CDR3, as DNA: TGTGCCAGCAGACCCGGACTAGCGGGAGCCTACAATGAGCAGTTCTTC. Translating it yields CASRPGLAGAYNEQFF.

The genes are TRBV3-1 and TRBJ2-3, with a possible D match to TRBD2 (6 bases). Germline CDR1 reads LGHDT; CDR2 reads YNNKEL (reference sequence). This CDR3 is 15 amino acids long. Trimming pared 8 bases from V and 0 bases from J, leaving 15 bases between. The CDR3 DNA reads TGTGCCAGCTCTACCGGGGGAATTAGCACAGATACGCAGTATTTT. Protein product: CASSTGGISTDTQYF.

The chain is built from TRBV11-2 and TRBJ2-5; no clear D gene. The CDR3 has 15 residues. V was pared by 1 base and J by 0 bases, with 9 bases between. CDR1 and CDR2 from the germline V gene are SGHAT and FQNNGV. The CDR3 reads CASSLGSANQETQYF. DNA for the CDR3: TGTGCCAGCAGCTTAGGTTCGGCTAACCAAGAGACCCAGTACTTC. The full variable domain, with the rest looked up from reference TRBV11-2 and TRBJ2-5, is EAGVAQSPRYKIIEKRQSVAFWCNPISGHATLYWYQQILGQGPKLLIQFQNNGVVDDSQLPKDRFSAERLKGVDSTLKIQPAKLEDSAVYLCASSLGSANQETQYFGPGTRLLVL.

This clonotype occurred a few times. For the CDR3, the DNA is TGCGCCAGCAGCCAAACCGGGACAGGGGTCGGCAACACCATATATTTT. This encodes CASSQTGTGVGNTIYF. The chain couples TRBV4-1 to TRBJ1-3; 10 bases are shared with TRBD1. CDR1 MGHRA and CDR2 YSYEKL come from the germline V gene. Trimming removed 2 bases from V and 7 bases from J; junction bases left unmatched: 8. This CDR3 is 16 amino acids long.

The sample holds a few counts of this clonotype. The chain links TRBV20-1 to TRBJ1-2, with D tentatively TRBD1 (5 bases). Germline loops: CDR1 DFQATT, CDR2 SNEGSKA (reference sequence). Trimming took off 2 bases at V and 1 base at J, with 14 bases between the two ends. The length of the CDR3 is 15 residues. The CDR3 DNA sequence: TGCAGTGCTAGAAGTATGGGGGTTAGTAACTATGGCTACACCTTC. It is translated as CSARSMGVSNYGYTF.

V is TRBV30 and J is TRBJ2-3, with TRBD2 as a possible D gene (6 bases). This CDR3 comprises 14 residues. In germline, CDR1 is GTSNPN, CDR2 SVGIG (reference sequence). Trimming stripped 2 bases from V and 1 base from J, with 10 bases between. CDR3 protein: CAWSFGRGTDTQYF. In nucleotides, the CDR3 is TGTGCCTGGAGTTTCGGGAGAGGCACAGATACGCAGTATTTT.